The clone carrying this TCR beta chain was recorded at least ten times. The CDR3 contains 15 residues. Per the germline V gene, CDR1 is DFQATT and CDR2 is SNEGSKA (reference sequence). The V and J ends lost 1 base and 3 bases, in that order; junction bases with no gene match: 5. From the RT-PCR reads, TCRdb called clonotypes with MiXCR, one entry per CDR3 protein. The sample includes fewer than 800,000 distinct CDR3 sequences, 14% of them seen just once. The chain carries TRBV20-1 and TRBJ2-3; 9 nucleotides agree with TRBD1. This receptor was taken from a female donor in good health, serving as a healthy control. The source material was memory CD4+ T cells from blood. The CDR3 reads CSARGTGDGTDTQYF. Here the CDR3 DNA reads TGCAGTGCTAGAGGGACAGGGGATGGGACAGATACGCAGTATTTT.